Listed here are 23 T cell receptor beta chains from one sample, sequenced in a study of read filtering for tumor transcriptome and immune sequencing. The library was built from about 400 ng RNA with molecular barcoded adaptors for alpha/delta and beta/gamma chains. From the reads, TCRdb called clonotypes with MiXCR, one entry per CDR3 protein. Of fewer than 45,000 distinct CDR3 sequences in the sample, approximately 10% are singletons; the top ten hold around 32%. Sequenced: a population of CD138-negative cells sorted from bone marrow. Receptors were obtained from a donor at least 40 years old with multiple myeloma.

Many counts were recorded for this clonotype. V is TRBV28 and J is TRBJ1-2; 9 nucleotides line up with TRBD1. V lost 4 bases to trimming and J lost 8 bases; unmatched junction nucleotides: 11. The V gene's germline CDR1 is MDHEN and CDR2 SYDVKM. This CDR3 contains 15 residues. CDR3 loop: CASSSNWDRAKGYTF. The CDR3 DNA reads TGTGCCAGCAGTTCTAATTGGGACAGGGCGAAGGGCTACACCTTC.

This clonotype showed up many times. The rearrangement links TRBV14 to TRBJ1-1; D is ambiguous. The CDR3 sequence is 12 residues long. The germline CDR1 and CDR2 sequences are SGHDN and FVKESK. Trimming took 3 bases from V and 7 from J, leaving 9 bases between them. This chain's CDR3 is CASSHGYNEAFF. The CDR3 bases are TGTGCCAGCAGCCACGGATATAATGAAGCTTTCTTT.

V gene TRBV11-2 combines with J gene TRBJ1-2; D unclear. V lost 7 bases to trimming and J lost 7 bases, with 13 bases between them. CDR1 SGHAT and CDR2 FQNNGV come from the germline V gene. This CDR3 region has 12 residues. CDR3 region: CASTSADVGYTF. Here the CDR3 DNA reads TGTGCCAGCACCTCGGCCGACGTTGGCTACACCTTC.

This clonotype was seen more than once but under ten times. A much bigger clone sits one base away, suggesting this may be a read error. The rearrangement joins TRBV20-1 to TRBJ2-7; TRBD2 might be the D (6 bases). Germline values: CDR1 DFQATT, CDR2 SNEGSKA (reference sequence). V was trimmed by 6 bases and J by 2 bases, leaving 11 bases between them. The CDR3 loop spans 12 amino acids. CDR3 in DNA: TGCAGTGCAGGCGGGACGCCCTACGAGCAGTACTTC. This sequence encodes CSAGGTPYEQYF.

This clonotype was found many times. The CDR3 DNA sequence: TGTGCCAGCAGCCAAACAGGGGGCACTGAAGCTTTCTTT. This encodes CASSQTGGTEAFF. The chain links TRBV7-9 to TRBJ1-1, with TRBD1 matching over 8 bases. The V and J ends lost 5 bases and 4 bases, in that order; junction bases with no gene match: 3. From germline, CDR1 is SEHNR and CDR2 FQNEAQ (reference sequence). The CDR3 spans 13 residues.

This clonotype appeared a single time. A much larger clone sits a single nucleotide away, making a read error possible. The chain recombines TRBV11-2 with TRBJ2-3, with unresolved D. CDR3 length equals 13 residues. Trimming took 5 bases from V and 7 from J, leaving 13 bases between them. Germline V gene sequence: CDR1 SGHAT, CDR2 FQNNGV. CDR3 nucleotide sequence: TGTGCCAGCAGCCTGCTCAAGCTTCATACGCAGTATTTT. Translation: CASSLLKLHTQYF.

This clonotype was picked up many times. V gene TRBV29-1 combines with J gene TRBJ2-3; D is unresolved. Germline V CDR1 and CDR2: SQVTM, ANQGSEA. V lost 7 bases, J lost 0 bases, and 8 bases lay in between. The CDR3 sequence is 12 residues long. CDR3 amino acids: CSAVSSTDTQYF. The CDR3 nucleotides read TGCAGCGCCGTGAGTAGCACAGATACGCAGTATTTT.

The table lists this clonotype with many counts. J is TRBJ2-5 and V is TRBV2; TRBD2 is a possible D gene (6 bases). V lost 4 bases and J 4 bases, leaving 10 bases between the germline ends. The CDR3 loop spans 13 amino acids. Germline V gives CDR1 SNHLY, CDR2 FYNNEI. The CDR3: CASSVQGGETQYF. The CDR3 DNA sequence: TGTGCCAGCAGTGTTCAGGGAGGAGAGACCCAGTACTTC.

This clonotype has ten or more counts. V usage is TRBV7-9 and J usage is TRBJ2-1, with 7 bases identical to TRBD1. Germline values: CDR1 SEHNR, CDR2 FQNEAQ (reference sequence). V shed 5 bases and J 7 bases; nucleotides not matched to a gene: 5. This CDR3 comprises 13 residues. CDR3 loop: CASSGQVWNEQFF. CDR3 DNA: TGTGCCAGCAGCGGACAGGTATGGAATGAGCAGTTCTTC.

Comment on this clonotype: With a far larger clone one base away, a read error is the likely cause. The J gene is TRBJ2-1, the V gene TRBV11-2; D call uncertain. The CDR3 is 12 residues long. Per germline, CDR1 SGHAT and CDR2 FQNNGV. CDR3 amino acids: CASSSSTSEQLF. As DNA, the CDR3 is TGTGCCAGCAGCTCTAGTACGAGTGAGCAGCTCTTC.

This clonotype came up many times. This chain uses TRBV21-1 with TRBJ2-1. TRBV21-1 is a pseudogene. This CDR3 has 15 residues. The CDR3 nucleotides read TGTGCCAGCCTCGCGACACTGAGCTCCTACAATGAGCAGTTCTTC. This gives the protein CASLATLSSYNEQFF.

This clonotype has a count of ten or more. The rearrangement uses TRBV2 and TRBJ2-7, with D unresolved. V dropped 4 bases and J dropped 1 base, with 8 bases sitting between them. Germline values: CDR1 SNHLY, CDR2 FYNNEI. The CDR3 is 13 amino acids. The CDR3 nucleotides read TGTGCCAGCAGTGTGAGTCATTCCTACGAGCAGTACTTC. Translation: CASSVSHSYEQYF.

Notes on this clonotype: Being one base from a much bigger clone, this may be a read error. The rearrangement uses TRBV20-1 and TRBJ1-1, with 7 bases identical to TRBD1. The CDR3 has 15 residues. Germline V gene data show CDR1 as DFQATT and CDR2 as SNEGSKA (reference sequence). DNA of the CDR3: TGCAGTGCTACCTGGGGATCCAGGGGGGATACTGAAGCTTCCTTT. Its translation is CSATWGSRGDTEASF.

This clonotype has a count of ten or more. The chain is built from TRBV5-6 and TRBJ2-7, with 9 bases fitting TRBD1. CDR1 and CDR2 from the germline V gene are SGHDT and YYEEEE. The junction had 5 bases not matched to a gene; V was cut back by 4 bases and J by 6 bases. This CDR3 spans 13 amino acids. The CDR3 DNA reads TGTGCCAGCAGCCGGGACAGGGCCGGCGAGCAGTACTTC. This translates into CASSRDRAGEQYF.

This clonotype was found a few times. CDR3 region: CASGPDSYEQYF. DNA for the CDR3: TGTGCCAGCGGTCCGGACTCCTACGAGCAGTACTTC. The chain joins TRBV7-9 to TRBJ2-7; D remains unclear. There are 12 residues in the CDR3. Germline CDR1 is SEHNR and CDR2 is FQNEAQ (reference sequence). V was cut by 8 bases and J by 0 bases, with 8 bases left in between.

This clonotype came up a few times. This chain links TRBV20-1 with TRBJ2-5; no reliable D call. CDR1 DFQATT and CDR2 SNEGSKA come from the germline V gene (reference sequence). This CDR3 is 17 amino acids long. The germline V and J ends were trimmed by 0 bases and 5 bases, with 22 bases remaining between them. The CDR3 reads CSAREFPLGLSGETQYF. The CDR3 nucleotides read TGCAGTGCTAGAGAGTTCCCCTTGGGCCTCTCGGGTGAGACCCAGTACTTC.

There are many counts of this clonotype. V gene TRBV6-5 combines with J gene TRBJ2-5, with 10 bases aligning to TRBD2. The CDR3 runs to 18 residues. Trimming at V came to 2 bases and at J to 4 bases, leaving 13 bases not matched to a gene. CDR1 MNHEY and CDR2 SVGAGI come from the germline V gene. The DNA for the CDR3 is TGTGCCAGCAGTTACAGTCCAGCGGGGGGGCTTATCGGAGAGACCCAGTACTTC. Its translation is CASSYSPAGGLIGETQYF.

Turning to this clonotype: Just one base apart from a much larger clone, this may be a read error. DNA for the CDR3: TGCAGTGCTGGAGTCCCGGGGGGGTCAACCTACGAGCAGTACTTC. It codes for CSAGVPGGSTYEQYF. The gene calls are TRBV20-1 and TRBJ2-7, with 8 bases identical to TRBD2. CDR1 is DFQATT, CDR2 SNEGSKA, per germline (reference sequence). The length of the CDR3 is 15 residues. Trimming removed 5 bases from V and 2 bases from J; junction bases left unmatched: 11.

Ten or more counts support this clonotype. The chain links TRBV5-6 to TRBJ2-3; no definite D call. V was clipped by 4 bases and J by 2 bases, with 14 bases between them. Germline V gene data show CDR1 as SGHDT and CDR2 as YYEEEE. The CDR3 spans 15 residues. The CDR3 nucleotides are TGTGCCAGCAGCCCTTTGGCAGGAGTCACAGATACGCAGTATTTT. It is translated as CASSPLAGVTDTQYF.

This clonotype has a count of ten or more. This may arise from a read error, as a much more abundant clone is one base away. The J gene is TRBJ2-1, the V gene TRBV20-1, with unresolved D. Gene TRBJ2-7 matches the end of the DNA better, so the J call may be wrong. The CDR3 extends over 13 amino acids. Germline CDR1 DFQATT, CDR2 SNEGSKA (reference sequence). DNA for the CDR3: TGCAGTGCTAGAGATCTCAGCCACAATGAGCAGTACTTC. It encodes CSARDLSHNEQYF.

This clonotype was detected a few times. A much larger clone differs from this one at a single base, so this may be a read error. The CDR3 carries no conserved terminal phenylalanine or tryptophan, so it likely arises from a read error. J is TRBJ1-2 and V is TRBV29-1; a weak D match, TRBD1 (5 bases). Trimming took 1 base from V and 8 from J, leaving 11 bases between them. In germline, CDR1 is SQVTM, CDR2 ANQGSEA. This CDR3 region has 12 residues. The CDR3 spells CSVEAGKGGYTL. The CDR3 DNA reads TGCAGCGTTGAAGCAGGGAAGGGCGGCTACACCCTC.

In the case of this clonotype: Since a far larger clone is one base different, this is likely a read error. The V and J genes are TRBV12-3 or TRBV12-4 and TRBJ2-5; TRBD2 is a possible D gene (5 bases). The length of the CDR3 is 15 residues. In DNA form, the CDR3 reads TGTGCCAGCAGCCCCCCCGCGTGGACTCAAGAGACCCAGCACTTC. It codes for CASSPPAWTQETQHF.

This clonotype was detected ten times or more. The CDR3 protein is CASSFRYGYTF. The CDR3 DNA follows: TGTGCCAGCAGTTTCCGCTATGGCTACACCTTC. V usage is TRBV12-3 or TRBV12-4 and J usage is TRBJ1-2; unclear D gene. The V end lost 3 bases, the J end lost 4 bases, and 3 bases lay between the germline ends. This CDR3 is built from 11 residues.